This T cell receptor (beta chain) was sequenced for a study of blood T cell repertoires in COVID-19. Looking at the study overall: In each case, the material was cDNA or gDNA derived from T cells, B-cell-depleted T cells, or PBMCs.

Per the original methods: Cell counts per sample came from amplifying reference gene primers. Using immunoSEQ multiplex PCR, the repertoire was profiled, and TCRdb retains in-frame clones only, with some absent. V, J and clone size are taken as reported in that table, and D and trimming were inferred from the DNA itself. The sample records more than 200,000 clones, 80% to 90% being singletons. This CDR3 region has 15 residues. Germline values: CDR1 SNHLY, CDR2 FYNNEI. Trimming cost V 3 bases and J 4 bases, with 14 bases left between them. The sample taken for sequencing was peripheral blood. The receptor was isolated from a man between 50 and 59 years old with acute or convalescent COVID-19. The chain recombines TRBV2 with TRBJ2-3, with D possibly matching TRBD1 (5 bases). DNA of the CDR3: TGTGCCAGCAGTGATCCCAGGGCGACGGCAGATACGCAGTATTTT. Protein sequence: CASSDPRATADTQYF.